The 28 T cell receptor beta chains presented below share a single source sample, sequenced in a study of T cells in Graves' hyperthyroidism and ophthalmopathy. Amplification of TCR beta CDR3 regions used RNA as the template. A first-round RT-PCR of the TCR CDR3 used the HTBI primer set. TCRdb analysed the multiplex PCR reads with MiXCR anew, one entry per CDR3 protein. The sample consists of under 400,000 distinct CDR3 sequences, around 14% of them appearing once. The source material was blood. Every receptor here comes from a woman aged 60-75 years with Graves' hyperthyroidism.

Turning to this clonotype: This may stem from a read error, because a much larger clone lies one nucleotide away. V is TRBV7-3 and J is TRBJ2-3; 9 bases are a match to TRBD2. Germline V gives CDR1 SGHTA, CDR2 FQGTGA. V shed 5 bases, J shed 4 bases, and the junction held 10 bases outside the gene matches. The CDR3 length is 16 residues. The CDR3 reads CASSGSGSGRPDTQYF. CDR3 bases: TGTGCCAGCAGCGGAAGTGGTAGCGGGAGACCAGATACGCAGTATTTT.

V usage is TRBV11-3 and J usage is TRBJ2-1, with 9 bases fitting TRBD2. From germline, CDR1 is SGHNT and CDR2 YENEEA. V trimming: 1 base; J trimming: 5 bases; junction bases outside the gene matches: 12. The CDR3 runs to 18 residues. For the CDR3, the DNA is TGTGCCAGCAGCTTAGTTTATGAATGGACTAGCGCAGACAATGAGCAGTTCTTC. It codes for CASSLVYEWTSADNEQFF.

With respect to this clonotype: A much more abundant neighbour one base away suggests this may be a read error. The V call is TRBV7-2, the J call TRBJ2-5, with 8 bases matching TRBD2. Germline trimming cut 8 bases from V and 7 bases from J; bases unmatched to any gene: 6. The CDR3 is made up of 12 amino acids. From germline, CDR1 is SGHTA and CDR2 FQGNSA. The CDR3 region is CASGREAPTQYF. The CDR3 coding sequence is TGTGCCAGCGGGCGGGAGGCCCCGACCCAGTACTTC.

V gene TRBV25-1 combines with J gene TRBJ2-2; D is unresolved. Trimming cost V 3 bases and J 5 bases, with 7 bases left between them. From germline, CDR1 is MGHDK and CDR2 SYGVNS. The CDR3 is 13 amino acids. The CDR3 reads CASSDPWTGELFF. CDR3 in DNA: TGTGCCAGCAGTGATCCGTGGACCGGGGAGCTGTTTTTT.

This sequence joins TRBV7-9 and TRBJ1-2; weak D call: TRBD1 (5 bases). Looked up from germline, CDR1 is SEHNR and CDR2 is FQNEAQ (reference sequence). This CDR3 region has 14 residues. The V gene lost 5 bases and the J gene lost 4 bases, with 14 bases spanning the gap. CDR3 loop: CASSETGRTYGYTF. CDR3 nucleotide sequence: TGTGCCAGCAGCGAGACGGGACGGACCTATGGCTACACCTTC. The full variable domain, rest sourced from reference TRBV7-9 and TRBJ1-2, is DTGVSQNPRHKITKRGQNVTFRCDPISEHNRLYWYRQTLGQGPEFLTYFQNEAQLEKSRLLSDRFSAERPKGSFSTLEIQRTEQGDSAMYLCASSETGRTYGYTFGSGTRLTVV.

This clonotype was observed many times. The chain has TRBV18 and TRBJ2-1; 9 bases are a match to TRBD1. The CDR3 length is 16 residues. CDR1 and CDR2 from the germline V gene are KGHSH and LQKENI. Trimming cost V 3 bases and J 6 bases; bases outside gene matches: 9. The CDR3 DNA reads TGTGCCAGCTCACCGGGGACAGGGTGGTATCTCAATGAGCAGTTCTTC. Translated: CASSPGTGWYLNEQFF.

This clonotype was observed at least ten times. The V gene is TRBV27, the J gene TRBJ2-5; 14 bases match TRBD2. Per the germline V gene, CDR1 is MNHEY and CDR2 is SMNVEV (reference sequence). The CDR3 length is 19 residues. V lost 5 bases to trimming and J lost 0 bases; unmatched junction nucleotides: 11. The CDR3 sequence: CASSRTGTSGRRYQETQYF. DNA of the CDR3: TGTGCCAGCAGTCGGACAGGGACTAGCGGGAGAAGATACCAAGAGACCCAGTACTTC.

The chain joins TRBV5-1 to TRBJ2-7; 9 bases map to TRBD1. The germline V gene encodes CDR1 SGHRS and CDR2 YFSETQ. The CDR3 length is 14 residues. J was trimmed by 0 bases and V by 3 bases; bases with no gene match: 1. This CDR3 is CASSWTGDSYEQYF. The CDR3 nucleotides read TGCGCCAGCAGCTGGACAGGGGACTCCTACGAGCAGTACTTC.

This clonotype was seen only a few times. The rearrangement joins TRBV7-9 to TRBJ2-5; 12 bases map to TRBD2. Trimming took 4 bases from V and 6 from J; bases not matched to a gene: 9. This CDR3 is 16 amino acids long. Germline lookup yields CDR1 SEHNR and CDR2 FQNEAQ (reference sequence). The CDR3 loop is CASSSLTSGSWKTQYF. The CDR3, as DNA: TGTGCCAGCAGCTCCCTGACTAGCGGGAGTTGGAAGACCCAGTACTTC.

This clonotype was observed at least ten times. The CDR3 is CASSSGAGTEAFF. The CDR3 bases are TGTGCCAGCAGTTCGGGAGCGGGCACTGAAGCTTTCTTT. V gene TRBV28 combines with J gene TRBJ1-1; no firm D call. CDR1 and CDR2 from the germline V gene are MDHEN and SYDVKM. The CDR3 extends over 13 amino acids. V dropped 4 bases and J dropped 4 bases, with 10 bases sitting between them. Supplemented by reference TRBV28 and TRBJ1-1, the full variable domain reads DVKVTQSSRYLVKRTGEKVFLECVQDMDHENMFWYRQDPGLGLRLIYFSYDVKMKEKGDIPEGYSVSREKKERFSLILESASTNQTSMYLCASSSGAGTEAFFGQGTRLTVV.

This clonotype was counted a few times. This chain links TRBV29-1 with TRBJ1-2, with TRBD1 as a possible D gene (5 bases). The germline V gene has CDR1 SQVTM and CDR2 ANQGSEA. V lost 7 bases, J lost 6 bases, and 18 bases lay in between. CDR3 length: 13 amino acids. The CDR3 nucleotides read TGCAGCGCCGGGACTACTAACTATGATGGCTACACCTTC. Translated, it gives CSAGTTNYDGYTF. The variable domain in full, with the rest retrieved from reference TRBV29-1 and TRBJ1-2, is SAVISQKPSRDICQRGTSLTIQCQVDSQVTMMFWYRQQPGQSLTLIATANQGSEATYESGFVIDKFPISRPNLTFSTLTVSNMSPEDSSIYLCSAGTTNYDGYTFGSGTRLTVV.

Ten or more counts support this clonotype. The rearrangement joins TRBV6-1 to TRBJ1-2; 7 nucleotides agree with TRBD1. Germline CDR1 and CDR2: MNHNS and SASEGT. This CDR3 spans 15 amino acids. The junction had 9 bases not matched to a gene; V was cut back by 7 bases and J by 1 base. The CDR3 region has the DNA TGTGCCAGCATACCGGGACAGTACCTTAACTATGGCTACACCTTC. Amino acid sequence: CASIPGQYLNYGYTF.

The sample holds many counts of this clonotype. The chain is built from TRBV5-5 and TRBJ2-3, with 7 bases that match TRBD1. V gave up 6 bases and J gave up 5 bases; unmatched junction bases: 12. Germline CDR1 and CDR2: SGHKS and YYEKEE (reference sequence). This CDR3 contains 15 residues. The CDR3 sequence: CASNTGVRKGDTQYF. In nucleotides, the CDR3 is TGTGCCAGCAACACAGGGGTTCGAAAGGGAGATACGCAGTATTTT.

There are many counts of this clonotype. J is TRBJ2-7 and V is TRBV5-1, with 9 bases fitting TRBD2. V lost 3 bases to trimming and J lost 5 bases; unmatched junction nucleotides: 6. CDR1 SGHRS and CDR2 YFSETQ come from the germline V gene. This CDR3 spans 14 amino acids. This CDR3 is CASSSTSGTDEQYF. The CDR3 nucleotides are TGCGCCAGCAGCTCGACTAGCGGTACGGACGAGCAGTACTTC.

In this sample, this clonotype turned up many times. The genes are TRBV6-2 or TRBV6-3 and TRBJ1-1; 8 bases fit TRBD1. The CDR3 spans 14 residues. The germline gives CDR1 MNHEY, CDR2 SVGEGT. Trimming at V came to 5 bases and at J to 4 bases, leaving 6 bases not matched to a gene. As DNA, the CDR3 is TGTGCCAGCAGTCGAAATACAGGGGGCACTGAAGCTTTCTTT. Amino acids: CASSRNTGGTEAFF.

This clonotype occurred many times. This chain uses TRBV2 with TRBJ1-6; D gene unclear. Trimming left V 8 bases short and J 0 bases short, with 8 bases between. This CDR3 is built from 14 residues. Germline V gene sequence: CDR1 SNHLY, CDR2 FYNNEI. CDR3 sequence: CASRTNSYNSPLHF. In DNA form, the CDR3 reads TGTGCCAGCCGGACGAACTCCTATAATTCACCCCTCCACTTT.

The table lists this clonotype with many counts. The chain carries TRBV7-6 and TRBJ2-7; 7 bases agree with TRBD2. V shed 6 bases and J 6 bases; nucleotides not matched to a gene: 11. The CDR3 has 14 residues. Germline V gives CDR1 SGHVS, CDR2 FNYEAQ. The CDR3 protein is CASSLLASSGEQYF. CDR3 sequence (DNA): TGTGCCAGCAGTTTACTAGCGAGCTCGGGCGAGCAGTACTTC.

This clonotype was recorded many times. The genes are TRBV6-1 and TRBJ1-5; no clear D gene. Germline CDR1 MNHNS, CDR2 SASEGT. CDR3 length: 15 amino acids. Trimming took 6 bases from V and 2 from J, leaving 14 bases between them. The CDR3 reads CASREQTFGNQPQHF. CDR3 in DNA: TGTGCCAGCAGGGAACAGACCTTTGGCAATCAGCCCCAGCATTTT.

This clonotype was counted at least ten times. This sequence joins TRBV6-1 and TRBJ1-5; D gene unclear. Germline V CDR1 and CDR2: MNHNS, SASEGT. The ends were cut back, 2 bases at V and 0 bases at J, with 17 bases in the middle. This CDR3 region has 18 residues. The CDR3: CASSELGIERYSNQPQHF. Written as DNA, the CDR3 is TGTGCCAGCAGTGAATTGGGGATCGAGCGTTATAGCAATCAGCCCCAGCATTTT.

This clonotype was seen a handful of times. V gene TRBV11-3 combines with J gene TRBJ2-7; D may be TRBD2 (5 bases). CDR1 SGHNT and CDR2 YENEEA come from the germline V gene. The CDR3 is made up of 16 amino acids. The V gene lost 3 bases and the J gene lost 3 bases, with 18 bases spanning the gap. This CDR3 is CASSFSRSSSFYEQYF. In nucleotides, the CDR3 is TGTGCCAGCAGCTTTAGCCGGTCTAGCTCTTTCTACGAGCAGTACTTC.

This clonotype was counted many times. The chain couples TRBV11-2 to TRBJ2-1, with TRBD2 matching 9 bases. This CDR3 comprises 19 residues. Trimming at V came to 5 bases and at J to 0 bases, leaving 14 bases not matched to a gene. The germline CDR1 and CDR2 sequences are SGHAT and FQNNGV. CDR3 nucleotides: TGTGCCAGCAGCCCGAGAGGGACTAGCTCACTGAGCTCCTACAATGAGCAGTTCTTC. Translated: CASSPRGTSSLSSYNEQFF. The full variable domain, its missing parts supplied by reference TRBV11-2 and TRBJ2-1, is EAGVAQSPRYKIIEKRQSVAFWCNPISGHATLYWYQQILGQGPKLLIQFQNNGVVDDSQLPKDRFSAERLKGVDSTLKIQPAKLEDSAVYLCASSPRGTSSLSSYNEQFFGPGTRLTVL.

This clonotype was counted ten times or more. The genes are TRBV4-1 and TRBJ2-1; no definite D call. CDR3 length equals 15 residues. V was clipped by 2 bases and J by 0 bases, with 8 bases between them. Per germline, CDR1 MGHRA and CDR2 YSYEKL. CDR3 nucleotides: TGCGCCAGCAGCCAATGGCGGAGCTCCTACAATGAGCAGTTCTTC. It encodes CASSQWRSSYNEQFF.

This clonotype occurred many times. This chain joins TRBV2 and TRBJ2-1; D possibly corresponds to TRBD2 (6 bases). The germline CDR1 and CDR2 sequences are SNHLY and FYNNEI. This CDR3 is 13 amino acids long. V was pared by 6 bases and J by 8 bases, with 14 bases between. The DNA of the CDR3 is TGTGCCAGCAGGGAGGGAGCGGGCGATGAGCAGTTCTTC. Protein: CASREGAGDEQFF.

The chain couples TRBV7-3 to TRBJ2-2, with D possibly being TRBD2 (6 bases). The germline gives CDR1 SGHTA, CDR2 FQGTGA. CDR3 size: 12 residues. V dropped 5 bases and J dropped 6 bases, with 7 bases sitting between them. The chain's CDR3 is CASSGGSGELFF. The CDR3 DNA is TGTGCCAGCAGCGGGGGGTCCGGGGAGCTGTTTTTT.

This clonotype was recorded many times. V gene TRBV27 combines with J gene TRBJ1-2, with 7 bases identical to TRBD1. CDR1 and CDR2 from the germline V gene are MNHEY and SMNVEV (reference sequence). The ends lost 4 bases at V and 7 bases at J; junction bases unmatched: 9. CDR3 length equals 14 residues. The CDR3 loop is CASSSGQESGGYTF. The CDR3 DNA is TGTGCCAGCAGTTCCGGACAGGAGTCGGGTGGCTACACCTTC.

The chain is built from TRBV28 and TRBJ2-5; 12 bases map to TRBD2. J gave up 4 bases and V 6 bases, and 6 bases lay outside the gene matches. The CDR3 contains 15 residues. Germline V lookup: CDR1 MDHEN, CDR2 SYDVKM. CDR3 sequence reads: CASRTSGGVSETQYF. DNA for the CDR3: TGTGCCAGCAGGACTAGCGGGGGAGTTTCAGAGACCCAGTACTTC.

Many counts were recorded for this clonotype. This rearrangement joins TRBV5-1 to TRBJ1-5; TRBD1 is a possible D gene (6 bases). Trimming took off 0 bases at V and 4 bases at J, with 8 bases between the two ends. Germline CDR1 and CDR2: SGHRS and YFSETQ. This CDR3 has 14 amino acids. The DNA of the CDR3 is TGCGCCAGCAGCTTGGGACAGGCTAATCAGCCCCAGCATTTT. Its translation: CASSLGQANQPQHF. The full variable domain, its missing parts supplied by reference TRBV5-1 and TRBJ1-5, is KAGVTQTPRYLIKTRGQQVTLSCSPISGHRSVSWYQQTPGQGLQFLFEYFSETQRNKGNFPGRFSGRQFSNSRSEMNVSTLELGDSALYLCASSLGQANQPQHFGDGTRLSIL.

V usage is TRBV24-1 and J usage is TRBJ2-2, with D perhaps given as TRBD1 or TRBD2 (5 bases each). The germline V gene encodes CDR1 KGHDR and CDR2 SFDVKD. The V end was cut by 9 bases, the J end by 3 bases, with 10 bases between. CDR3 size: 13 residues. The CDR3 DNA sequence: TGTGCCACCCAGGGAGAATACACCGGGGAGCTGTTTTTT. Protein sequence: CATQGEYTGELFF.